Listed below are T cell receptor beta chains from one sample, sequenced in a study of identical twins. In TCRdb, the 5' RACE reads were re-called with MiXCR into one record per CDR3 protein. The profile covers around 1.7 million distinct CDR3 sequences, with about 31% appearing a single time and approximately 0.25% taken by the ten largest. Sequences were obtained from cord blood. These receptors were obtained from a newborn girl in good health. Each CDR3 is given with its conserved first and last residue. A D gene is named only where the DNA matches it firmly. Rows may omit the clone size; those that give it use once, few, many or a size class.

V gene,D gene,clone size,J gene,CDR3 DNA,CDR3 protein
TRBV25-1,.,.,TRBJ1-1,TGTGCCAGCAGGACCCTGGGGGTGGACACTGAAGCTTTCTTT,CASRTLGVDTEAFF
TRBV13,.,many,TRBJ2-2,TGTGCCAGCAGCTTAGAATCCGGGGAGCTGTTTTTT,CASSLESGELFF
TRBV20-1,TRBD2,few,TRBJ2-7,TGCAGTGCTTCACTAGCGGGAGGGATCTACGAGCAGTACTTC,CSASLAGGIYEQYF
TRBV10-3,TRBD2,few,TRBJ2-1,TGTGCCATCAGCCCTAGAGCGGGGGATACCAGCTCCTACAATGAGCAGTTCTTC,CAISPRAGDTSSYNEQFF
TRBV21-1,.,.,TRBJ2-4,TGTGCCAGCAGGCCCCAGTACTTC,CASRPQYF
TRBV7-9,TRBD2,.,TRBJ2-3,TGTGCCAGCAGCCCCGATCGGGGACTAGTGTCAGATACGCAGTATTTT,CASSPDRGLVSDTQYF
TRBV6-5,TRBD1,.,TRBJ1-2,TGTGCCAGCAGCAGAAAACCAGGGGGCTGGGACTATGGCTACACCTTC,CASSRKPGGWDYGYTF
TRBV20-1,TRBD1,.,TRBJ2-1,TGCAGTGCTAGAGACCCGGGACAGGGACGCAATGAGCAGTTCTTC,CSARDPGQGRNEQFF
TRBV5-1,.,many,TRBJ1-2,TGTGCCAGCAGTTTAGGTCAGGGGAGCTATGGCTACACCTTC,CASSLGQGSYGYTF
TRBV20-1,.,.,TRBJ2-3,TGCAGTGCTAGACTGGCTTATACGCAGTATTTT,CSARLAYTQYF
TRBV5-1,.,many,TRBJ2-7,TGCGCCAGCAGCTTGCTAGCGACGACCTCCTACGAGCAGTACTTC,CASSLLATTSYEQYF
TRBV4-1,.,.,TRBJ2-3,TGCGCCAGCAGCTGGTGGGGTATGACAGATACGCAGTATTTT,CASSWWGMTDTQYF
TRBV20-1,.,.,TRBJ2-6,TGCAGTGCCAAGAAAGACTCTGGGGCCAACGTCCTGACTTTC,CSAKKDSGANVLTF
TRBV28,.,.,TRBJ1-2,TGTGCCAGCAAGCGCCTTTATGGCTACACCTTC,CASKRLYGYTF
TRBV5-1,.,.,TRBJ2-5,TGCGCCAGCAGCCCCAAGTCCCCTCGTGGGGAGACCCAGTACTTC,CASSPKSPRGETQYF
TRBV7-9,.,few,TRBJ2-5,TGTGCCAGCAGCTTAGAATCATTTCGGGAGACCCAGTACTTC,CASSLESFRETQYF
TRBV27,.,few,TRBJ2-3,TGTGCCAGCTCCCATTTTGGTCCAGATACGCAGTATTTT,CASSHFGPDTQYF
TRBV20-1,TRBD2,few,TRBJ2-1,TGCAGTGCTAGTGGGAAAGCGGGGGGGCTGTCGGTTGAGCAGTTCTTC,CSASGKAGGLSVEQFF
TRBV2,.,few,TRBJ2-1,TGTGCCAGCAGTGTTCGCCTAGGATGGGAGTTCTTC,CASSVRLGWEFF
TRBV4-2,.,.,TRBJ1-4,TGTGCCAGCAGCCAAGATCGGTTTTTCGGCGGTGGGATTGGTGAAAAACTGTTTTTT,CASSQDRFFGGGIGEKLFF